The sequence of this T cell receptor beta chain was determined in a study of blood T cell repertoires in COVID-19. The authors' processing: It was from reference gene primer amplification that nucleated cell counts were estimated. Assay: immunoSEQ multiplex PCR; the TCRdb copy retains only in-frame clones and omits some. V and J calls and clone size are those listed in that table; D and trimming were worked out from the DNA. The repertoire holds about 140,000 clones, over 85% seen once, with around 1.6% in the top ten. Trimming left V 1 base short and J 4 bases short, with 7 bases between. Germline CDR1 is MNHNS and CDR2 is SASEGT. The CDR3 is made up of 13 amino acids.

The specimen was peripheral blood. The sequence derives from a human donor in a cohort sampled during active COVID-19. The J gene is TRBJ1-2, the V gene TRBV6-1; tentative D call: TRBD1 (6 bases). The CDR3 nucleotides are TGTGCCAGCAGTGAAGGGGGGCTCTATGGCTACACCTTC. Translation: CASSEGGLYGYTF.